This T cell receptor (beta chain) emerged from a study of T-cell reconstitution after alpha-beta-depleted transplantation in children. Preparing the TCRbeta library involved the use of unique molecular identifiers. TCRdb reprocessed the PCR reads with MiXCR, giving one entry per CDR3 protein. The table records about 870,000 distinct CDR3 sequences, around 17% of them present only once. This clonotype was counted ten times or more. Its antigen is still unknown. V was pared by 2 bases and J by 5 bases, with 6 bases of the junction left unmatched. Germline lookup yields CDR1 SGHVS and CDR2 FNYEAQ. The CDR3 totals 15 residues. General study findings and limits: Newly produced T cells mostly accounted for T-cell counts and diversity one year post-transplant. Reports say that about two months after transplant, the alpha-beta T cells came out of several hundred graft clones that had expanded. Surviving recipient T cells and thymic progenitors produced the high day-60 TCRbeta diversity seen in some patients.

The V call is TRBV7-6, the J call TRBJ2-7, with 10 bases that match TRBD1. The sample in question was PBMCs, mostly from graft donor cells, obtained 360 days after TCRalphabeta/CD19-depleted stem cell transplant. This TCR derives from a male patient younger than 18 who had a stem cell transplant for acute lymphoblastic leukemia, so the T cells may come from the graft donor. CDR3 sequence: CASSLMGQGLNEQYF. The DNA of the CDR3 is TGTGCCAGCAGCTTAATGGGACAGGGGTTGAACGAGCAGTACTTC.